The rows below give T cell receptor beta chains drawn from one sample of a study of Tregs in tolerant kidney transplant recipients. The data were produced by immunoSEQ multiplex PCR, yet TCRdb's version contains in-frame clones alone and is incomplete. The table includes some 66,000 clones, 80% to 95% detected once. Specimen: CD8+ T cells from blood, collected before the transplant. The receptors shown here come from a human donor who received a combined kidney and bone marrow transplant. CDR3s leave out the opening cysteine and the closing phenylalanine or tryptophan. Clone size is shown for a subset of rows, as once, few, many or a class of expanded clone.

J | V | size | CDR3
TRBJ2-1 | TRBV5-1 | NA | ASSLDGGGWEQF
TRBJ1-5 | TRBV11-2 | NA | ASSFGTGNQPQH
TRBJ2-3 | TRBV15 | once | ATSRGPGGADTQY
TRBJ2-1 | TRBV4-2 | NA | ASSRRLAGEDRHEQF
TRBJ2-7 | TRBV9 | NA | ASSVGAGGEHEQY
TRBJ1-2 | TRBV7-6 | NA | ASSGDKSGTGLPYGYT
TRBJ1-6 | TRBV19 | NA | ASSWTLNSPLH
TRBJ2-2 | TRBV7-9 | NA | ASSSGTSGLNTGELF
TRBJ1-1 | TRBV27 | NA | ASSLEITGTEAF
TRBJ2-1 | TRBV7-9 | NA | ASSAPREEVSFYNEQF
TRBJ2-6 | TRBV29-1 | NA | SAAGVPGANVLT
TRBJ2-1 | TRBV6-4 | NA | ASSQGLNNEQF
TRBJ1-2 | TRBV6-1 | NA | ASSDRGYYGYT
TRBJ2-3 | TRBV13 | NA | ASSLSLSTDTQY
TRBJ2-1 | TRBV15 | NA | ATSREPGLAYNEQF
TRBJ2-1 | TRBV11-2 | NA | ASSFLAGVNNEQF
TRBJ2-7 | TRBV4-3 | NA | ASSQDGGTGEYEQY
TRBJ1-2 | TRBV7-9 | NA | ASSLGQGDYGYT
TRBJ2-7 | TRBV27 | NA | ASSATSGGKEDSYEQY
TRBJ2-7 | TRBV15 | NA | ATSPSQTNYEQY
TRBJ1-2 | TRBV6-6 | few | ASSYSTENYGYT
TRBJ2-4 | TRBV28 | once | ASSFRGRGAKNIQY
TRBJ2-7 | TRBV6-5 | NA | ASSYSVGAYEQY
TRBJ1-4 | TRBV2 | few | ASRAGGGNEKLF
TRBJ2-3 | TRBV9 | NA | ASSVEGGGTDTQY
TRBJ2-1 | TRBV7-8 | once | ASSLGTANEQF
TRBJ1-2 | TRBV19 | NA | ASSPWGESANYGYT
TRBJ2-1 | TRBV5-6 | NA | ASSSITGVHEQF
TRBJ1-6 | TRBV6-1 | NA | ASSAHGQGEPLH
TRBJ2-1 | TRBV5-6 | NA | ASSLGLAGKQF
TRBJ1-6 | TRBV7-9 | NA | ASSPDRVLDSPLH
TRBJ2-1 | TRBV4-3 | NA | ASSQGVEVLINEQF
TRBJ1-1 | TRBV11-2 | NA | ASSSLKTLNTEAF
TRBJ1-1 | TRBV4-2 | NA | ASSHGGQGSDEAF
TRBJ2-7 | TRBV12-5 | once | ASAVAGAQYEQY
TRBJ2-1 | TRBV15 | NA | ATRGSYNEQF
TRBJ2-5 | TRBV9 | NA | ASSEGDQETQY
TRBJ2-2 | TRBV15 | NA | ATSREGWQGASFDTGELF
TRBJ2-1 | TRBV5-1 | few | ASSLGALAGGQEQF
TRBJ2-1 | TRBV27 | NA | ASSLSAGITYNEQF
TRBJ2-7 | TRBV6-1 | NA | ASSEGYGGVSYEQY
TRBJ2-1 | TRBV7-9 | NA | ASSSLAGGAYNEQF
TRBJ2-7 | TRBV18 | NA | ASSPRLAGDGEQY
TRBJ1-1 | TRBV30 | NA | AGGGESMNTEAF
TRBJ1-1 | TRBV27 | NA | ASSLWTGHNTEAF
TRBJ2-7 | TRBV5-1 | NA | ASSFTGGSYEQY
TRBJ1-2 | TRBV29-1 | NA | SSLDRLSHGYT
TRBJ1-5 | TRBV9 | NA | ASSVGGSQPQH
TRBJ1-3 | TRBV4-3 | NA | ASSQSSGGAGNTIY
TRBJ2-1 | TRBV9 | NA | ASSARDSYNEQF
TRBJ2-3 | TRBV7-2 | NA | ASSPRRLAGGIDTQY
TRBJ1-3 | TRBV28 | NA | ASSLWGASGNTIY